A single sample gave rise to the 21 T cell receptor beta chains below, sequenced in a study of shared clonotypes between healthy human individuals. The assay was immunoSEQ multiplex PCR, and TCRdb's table has in-frame clones only and misses some. The sample has some 510,000 clones, 60% to 85% seen once. Sequenced material: PBMCs. The receptors stem from a woman in her forties in good health. Some clones in this sample may be carry-over from other donors' samples.

V and J are TRBV5-4 and TRBJ2-1, with 7 bases that match TRBD2. Germline loops: CDR1 SGHNT, CDR2 YYREEE (reference sequence). V shed 4 bases and J 5 bases; nucleotides not matched to a gene: 12. The CDR3 consists of 16 residues. DNA of the CDR3: TGTGCCAGCAGCCGGAGCCTAGCGGAAGCCGACAATGAGCAGTTCTTC. It codes for CASSRSLAEADNEQFF. Full variable domain (remainder filled in from reference TRBV5-4 and TRBJ2-1): ETGVTQSPTHLIKTRGQQVTLRCSSQSGHNTVSWYQQALGQGPQFIFQYYREEENGRGNFPPRFSGLQFPNYSSELNVNALELDDSALYLCASSRSLAEADNEQFFGPGTRLTVL.

This sequence joins TRBV27 and TRBJ2-3, with D possibly matching TRBD1 (6 bases). Per germline, CDR1 MNHEY and CDR2 SMNVEV (reference sequence). Between the trimmed V and J ends, which lost 7 bases and 4 bases, there was a span of 15 bases. This CDR3 spans 14 amino acids. CDR3 sequence: CASINRVGSDTQYF. The CDR3 DNA reads TGTGCCAGCATAAACAGGGTTGGCTCAGATACGCAGTATTTT.

This chain uses TRBV5-1 with TRBJ2-7, with 12 bases fitting TRBD2. V was clipped by 4 bases and J by 5 bases; unmatched bases: 13. Germline V CDR1 and CDR2: SGHRS, YFSETQ. The CDR3 sequence is 17 residues long. This chain's CDR3 is CASSPKRALAGGDEQYF. The DNA of the CDR3 is TGCGCCAGCAGCCCTAAGCGGGCCCTAGCGGGAGGGGACGAGCAGTACTTC.

The chain combines TRBV5-4 with TRBJ2-3; tentatively, D is TRBD2 (5 bases). Deletions cut 2 bases from V and 0 bases from J, with 19 bases between. The CDR3 runs 18 residues. Per the germline V gene, CDR1 is SGHNT and CDR2 is YYREEE (reference sequence). The CDR3: CASSLKYSGKSSTDTQYF. CDR3 nucleotides: TGTGCCAGCAGCTTAAAGTACAGCGGAAAATCTAGCACAGATACGCAGTATTTT.

The V call is TRBV28, the J call TRBJ2-1; D may be TRBD1 (5 bases). Looked up from germline, CDR1 is MDHEN and CDR2 is SYDVKM. This CDR3 has 15 residues. V lost 10 bases and J lost 8, with 24 bases in between. The CDR3 DNA sequence: TGTGCCACCCAAGCGCAGGGTATTAGTGGAGATGAGCAGTTCTTC. Translated, it gives CATQAQGISGDEQFF. Full variable domain (remainder filled in from reference TRBV28 and TRBJ2-1): DVKVTQSSRYLVKRTGEKVFLECVQDMDHENMFWYRQDPGLGLRLIYFSYDVKMKEKGDIPEGYSVSREKKERFSLILESASTNQTSMYLCATQAQGISGDEQFFGPGTRLTVL.

As for this clone: Other DNA sequences in this sample translate to the same CDR3. J is TRBJ2-5 and V is TRBV5-4; D tentatively reads TRBD1 or TRBD2 (5 bases each). The CDR3 is 14 amino acids. The germline V gene has CDR1 SGHNT and CDR2 YYREEE (reference sequence). Trimming cost V 0 bases and J 5 bases, with 11 bases left between them. The CDR3 here is CASSLDGAGETQYF. The CDR3 bases are TGTGCCAGCAGCTTGGACGGGGCTGGGGAGACCCAGTACTTC.

In its sample, this clone was seen a few times. This chain connects TRBV2 to TRBJ2-3; D unclear. The CDR3 consists of 15 residues. Between the trimmed V and J ends, which lost 2 bases and 2 bases, there was a span of 11 bases. The germline CDR1 and CDR2 sequences are SNHLY and FYNNEI. The CDR3 region is CASSELLGFTDTQYF. For the CDR3, the DNA is TGTGCCAGCAGTGAACTCTTGGGCTTCACAGATACGCAGTATTTT.

This clone has only a few counts. V and J are TRBV7-9 and TRBJ2-5; 9 bases match TRBD1. Germline trimming cut 5 bases from V and 5 bases from J; bases unmatched to any gene: 3. CDR3 length: 13 amino acids. CDR1 is SEHNR and CDR2 is FQNEAQ in the germline V gene (reference sequence). The CDR3 bases are TGTGCCAGCAGCACAGGGGGCGGTGAGACCCAGTACTTC. Its protein product is CASSTGGGETQYF.

V is TRBV7-6 and J is TRBJ1-2; 12 nucleotides align to TRBD1. There are 17 residues in the CDR3. With 1 base clipped from V and 6 bases from J, the junction kept 9 bases outside the gene matches. Germline V lookup: CDR1 SGHVS, CDR2 FNYEAQ. The CDR3 DNA is TGTGCCAGCAGCTTAGAAGGGACAGGGGGCCTCTTTAATGGCTACACCTTC. Translation: CASSLEGTGGLFNGYTF. Combining the CDR3 with reference TRBV7-6 and TRBJ1-2 gives the whole variable domain GAGVSQSPRYKVTKRGQDVALRCDPISGHVSLYWYRQALGQGPEFLTYFNYEAQQDKSGLPNDRFSAERPEGSISTLTIQRTEQRDSAMYRCASSLEGTGGLFNGYTFGSGTRLTVV.

V is TRBV18 and J is TRBJ1-2, with 9 positions matching TRBD1. Looked up from germline, CDR1 is KGHSH and CDR2 is LQKENI. This CDR3 has 18 amino acids. With V trimmed by 4 bases and J by 4 bases, 16 bases remained unmatched. The CDR3 sequence is CASSLSGQGQGPIYGYTF. The CDR3 bases are TGTGCCAGCTCACTCTCCGGACAGGGACAGGGACCAATCTATGGCTACACCTTC.

This sequence joins TRBV29-1 and TRBJ2-1; 7 nucleotides agree with TRBD1. J was trimmed by 2 bases and V by 7 bases; bases with no gene match: 11. Looked up from germline, CDR1 is SQVTM and CDR2 is ANQGSEA. This CDR3 comprises 15 residues. CDR3 amino acids: CSGGSTGVTYNEQFF. CDR3 in DNA: TGCAGCGGCGGAAGTACAGGGGTCACCTACAATGAGCAGTTCTTC.

In this sample, this clone turned up once. This rearrangement joins TRBV13 to TRBJ1-6, with 8 bases that match TRBD1. Germline trimming cut 5 bases from V and 8 bases from J; bases unmatched to any gene: 11. There are 16 residues in the CDR3. Germline CDR1 PRHDT, CDR2 FYEKMQ (reference sequence). The DNA of the CDR3 is TGTGCCAGCAGCACCCCCGGGACAGGCGGTGATTCACCCCTCCACTTT. Protein sequence: CASSTPGTGGDSPLHF.

This clone was counted many times. The chain has TRBV6-5 and TRBJ1-4; 9 positions agree with TRBD1. Per the germline V gene, CDR1 is MNHEY and CDR2 is SVGAGI. V lost 0 bases and J lost 7; bases outside the gene matches: 6. This CDR3 spans 16 amino acids. CDR3 amino acids: CASSYSSGTGIEKLFF. The CDR3 DNA reads as TGTGCCAGCAGTTACTCGTCCGGGACAGGGATTGAAAAACTGTTTTTT.

The genes are TRBV7-9 and TRBJ1-3; 8 positions match TRBD1. In germline, CDR1 is SEHNR, CDR2 FQNEAQ (reference sequence). V lost 6 bases to trimming and J lost 3 bases; unmatched junction nucleotides: 7. The CDR3 length is 15 residues. CDR3 DNA: TGTGCCAGCAGGCCGACAGGGGCTAGTGGAAACACCATATATTTT. Translation: CASRPTGASGNTIYF.

The rearrangement uses TRBV5-1 and TRBJ2-1; D might be TRBD2 (7 bases). V dropped 4 bases and J dropped 4 bases, with 18 bases sitting between them. CDR3 length equals 16 residues. In germline, CDR1 is SGHRS, CDR2 YFSETQ. As DNA, the CDR3 is TGCGCCAGCAGCCAGCTTGGGGGGGCGCGTTACAATGAGCAGTTCTTC. Its translation: CASSQLGGARYNEQFF.

This rearrangement joins TRBV6-1 to TRBJ1-5, with TRBD1 matching over 7 bases. From germline, CDR1 is MNHNS and CDR2 SASEGT. V was pared by 3 bases and J by 2 bases, with 7 bases of the junction left unmatched. The CDR3 is made up of 16 amino acids. The CDR3 DNA reads as TGTGCCAGCAGTGACGCCCCCGGGACAGGCAATCAGCCCCAGCATTTT. Translating it yields CASSDAPGTGNQPQHF.

J is TRBJ1-4 and V is TRBV7-9, with 10 bases lining up with TRBD1. The germline gives CDR1 SEHNR, CDR2 FQNEAQ (reference sequence). V shed 5 bases and J 7 bases; nucleotides not matched to a gene: 7. There are 15 residues in the CDR3. The CDR3 DNA is TGTGCCAGCAGCAAAAGGACAGGGGGAGGTGAAAAACTGTTTTTT. Amino acids: CASSKRTGGGEKLFF.

J is TRBJ1-3 and V is TRBV28; D unclear. This CDR3 is 15 amino acids long. Germline lookup yields CDR1 MDHEN and CDR2 SYDVKM. V lost 2 bases to trimming and J lost 1 base, with 9 bases between them. The CDR3 nucleotides read TGTGCCAGCAGTTTAATTCCGGGGTCTGGAAACACCATATATTTT. As protein: CASSLIPGSGNTIYF.

This clone has only a few counts. The chain employs TRBV19 and TRBJ2-2; possibly TRBD2 for D (6 bases). V was cut by 1 base and J by 7 bases, with 13 bases left in between. The CDR3 length is 15 residues. Germline CDR1 LNHDA, CDR2 SQIVND (reference sequence). The CDR3 DNA follows: TGTGCCAGTAGTATAGTTTTCGGAGGGGACGGGGAGCTGTTTTTT. Residues: CASSIVFGGDGELFF.

This clone was seen a single time. The chain is built from TRBV7-2 and TRBJ1-6; weak D call: TRBD1 (5 bases). Germline-derived CDR1 and CDR2 are SGHTA and FQGNSA. The CDR3 has 16 residues. V dropped 0 bases and J dropped 4 bases, with 10 bases sitting between them. This CDR3 is CASSLARTQYNSPLHF. CDR3 bases: TGTGCCAGCAGCTTAGCGAGGACACAATATAATTCACCCCTCCACTTT.

In its sample, this clone was seen a few times. Other DNA sequences in this specimen translate into the identical CDR3. V gene TRBV30 combines with J gene TRBJ1-3; D gene uncertain. Germline V gene sequence: CDR1 GTSNPN, CDR2 SVGIG (reference sequence). The germline V and J ends were trimmed by 2 bases and 3 bases, with 2 bases remaining between them. This CDR3 spans 11 amino acids. For the CDR3, the DNA is TGTGCCTGGAGTAGTGGAAACACCATATATTTT. Translating it yields CAWSSGNTIYF. Together with reference TRBV30 and TRBJ1-3, the CDR3 gives the full variable domain: SQTIHQWPATLVQPVGSPLSLECTVEGTSNPNLYWYRQAAGRGLQLLFYSVGIGQISSEVPQNLSASRPQDRQFILSSKKLLLSDSGFYLCAWSSGNTIYFGEGSWLTVV.